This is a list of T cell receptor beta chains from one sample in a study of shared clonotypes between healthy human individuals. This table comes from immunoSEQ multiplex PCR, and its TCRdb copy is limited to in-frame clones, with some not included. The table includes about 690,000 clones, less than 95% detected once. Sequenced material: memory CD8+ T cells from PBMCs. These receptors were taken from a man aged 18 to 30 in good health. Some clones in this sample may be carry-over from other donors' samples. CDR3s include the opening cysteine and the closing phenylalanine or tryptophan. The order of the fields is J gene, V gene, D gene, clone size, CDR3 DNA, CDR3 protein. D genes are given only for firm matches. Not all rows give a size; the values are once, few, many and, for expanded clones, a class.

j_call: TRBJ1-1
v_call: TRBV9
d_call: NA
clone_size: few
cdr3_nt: TGTGCCAGCAGCCCCCGGGGAGGAGAAGCTTTCTTT
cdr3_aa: CASSPRGGEAFF

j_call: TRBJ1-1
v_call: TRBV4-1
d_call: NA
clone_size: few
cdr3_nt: TGCGCCAGCAGCCAAACAGCCCTGAACACTGAAGCTTTCTTT
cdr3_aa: CASSQTALNTEAFF

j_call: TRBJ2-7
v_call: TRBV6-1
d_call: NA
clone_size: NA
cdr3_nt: TGTGCCAGCAGCGTGGGGGAGCAGTACTTC
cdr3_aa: CASSVGEQYF

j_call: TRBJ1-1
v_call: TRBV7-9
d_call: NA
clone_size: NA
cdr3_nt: TGTGCCAGCACCGACGAGGTTGGGGGGCTGGTCGCTGAAGCTTTCTTT
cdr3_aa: CASTDEVGGLVAEAFF

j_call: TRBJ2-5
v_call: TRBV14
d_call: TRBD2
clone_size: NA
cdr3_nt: TGTGCCAGCAGCCACCTCATTGGGGGGACTAGCGGACAAGAGACCCAGTACTTC
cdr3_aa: CASSHLIGGTSGQETQYF

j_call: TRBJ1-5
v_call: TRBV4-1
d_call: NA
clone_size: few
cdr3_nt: TGCGCCAGCAGCCAAGGTCTCCAGGAGGGCAATCAGCCCCAGCATTTT
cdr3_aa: CASSQGLQEGNQPQHF

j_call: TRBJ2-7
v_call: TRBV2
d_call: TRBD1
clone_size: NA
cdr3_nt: TGTGCCAGCAGACCGGGACAGGGCTACGAGCAGTACTTC
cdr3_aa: CASRPGQGYEQYF

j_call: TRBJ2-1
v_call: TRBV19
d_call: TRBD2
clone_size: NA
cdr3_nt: TGTGCCAGTTCACTAGCGGGAGTCTGGAATGAGCAGTTCTTC
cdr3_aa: CASSLAGVWNEQFF

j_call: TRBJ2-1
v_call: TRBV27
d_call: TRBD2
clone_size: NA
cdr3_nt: TGTGCCAGCAGTTCGACTAGCGGGGGAGTAAATGAGCAGTTCTTC
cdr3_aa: CASSSTSGGVNEQFF

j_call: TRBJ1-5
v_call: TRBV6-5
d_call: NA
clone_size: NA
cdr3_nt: TGTGCCAGCAGTTATGCAACGGGGACGGGGCCCCAGCATTTT
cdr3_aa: CASSYATGTGPQHF

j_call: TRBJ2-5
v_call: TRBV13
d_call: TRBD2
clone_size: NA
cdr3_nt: TGTGCCAGCAGCTTAGTGGCTAGCGGGAGGCTGGAGACCCAGTACTTC
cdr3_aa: CASSLVASGRLETQYF

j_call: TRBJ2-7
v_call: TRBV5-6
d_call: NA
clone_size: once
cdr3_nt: TGTGCCAGCAGCTTGGACGGGTACGAGCAGTACTTC
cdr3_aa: CASSLDGYEQYF

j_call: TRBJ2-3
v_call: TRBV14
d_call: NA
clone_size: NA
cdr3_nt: TGTGCCAGCAATGGGCCCCGCACAGATACGCAGTATTTT
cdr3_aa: CASNGPRTDTQYF

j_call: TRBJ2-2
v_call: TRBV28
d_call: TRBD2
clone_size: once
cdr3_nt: TGTGCCAGCAGGCCGACTAGCGGAAACACCGGGGAGCTGTTTTTT
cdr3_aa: CASRPTSGNTGELFF

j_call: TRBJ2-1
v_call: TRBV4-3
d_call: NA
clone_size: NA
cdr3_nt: TGCGCCAGCAGCCCACAACCAGACATGGGTTTTCATTCCTACAATGAGCAGTTCTTC
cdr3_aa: CASSPQPDMGFHSYNEQFF

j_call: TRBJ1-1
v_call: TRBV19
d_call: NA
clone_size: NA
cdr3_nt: TGTGCCAGTAGCCCCGGGGGGCCCGAAGCTTTCTTT
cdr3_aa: CASSPGGPEAFF

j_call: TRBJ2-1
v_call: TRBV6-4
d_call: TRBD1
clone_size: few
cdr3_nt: TGTGCCAGCAGTGCGGGGACAGGGGGCGGCGGGGACTACAATGAGCAGTTCTTC
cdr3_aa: CASSAGTGGGGDYNEQFF

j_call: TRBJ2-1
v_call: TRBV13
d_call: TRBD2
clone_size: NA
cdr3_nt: TGTGCCAGCAGCCCTGCCGGGACTAGCGGATACAATGAGCAGTTCTTC
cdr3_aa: CASSPAGTSGYNEQFF

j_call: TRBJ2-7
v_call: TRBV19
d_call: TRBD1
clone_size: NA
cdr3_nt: TGTGCCAGTAGTGCTACCCGGGACAGGGGTATTTACGAGCAGTACTTC
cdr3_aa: CASSATRDRGIYEQYF

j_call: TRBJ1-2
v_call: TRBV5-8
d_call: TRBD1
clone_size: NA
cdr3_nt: TGTGCCAGCAGCCCACAGGGACAGGGGGCGATGGACTATGGCTACACCTTC
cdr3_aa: CASSPQGQGAMDYGYTF

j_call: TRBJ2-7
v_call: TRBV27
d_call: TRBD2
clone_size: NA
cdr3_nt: TGTGCCAGCAGTTTGCTAGCGGGAGGTCCCTACGAGCAGTACTTC
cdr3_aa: CASSLLAGGPYEQYF

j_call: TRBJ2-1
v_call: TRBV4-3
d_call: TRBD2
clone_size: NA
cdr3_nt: TGCGCCAGCAGCCCGGTGGTGGGACTAGGGGGCAATGAGCAGTTCTTC
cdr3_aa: CASSPVVGLGGNEQFF

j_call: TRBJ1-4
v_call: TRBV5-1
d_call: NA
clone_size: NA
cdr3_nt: TGCGCCAGCAGCTTGGCTGGCAGATATGCAACTAATGAAAAACTGTTTTTT
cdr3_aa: CASSLAGRYATNEKLFF

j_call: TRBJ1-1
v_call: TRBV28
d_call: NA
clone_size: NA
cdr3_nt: TGTGCCAGCAGGGAAGGGGTATGGAGTGGAGCTTTCTTT
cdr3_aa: CASREGVWSGAFF

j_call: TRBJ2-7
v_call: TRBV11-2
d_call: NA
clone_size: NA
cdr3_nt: TGTGCCAGCAGCTTAGTAGCCCCAGCCTACGAGCAGTACTTC
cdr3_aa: CASSLVAPAYEQYF

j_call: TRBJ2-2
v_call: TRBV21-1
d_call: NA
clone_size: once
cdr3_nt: TGTGCCAGCAGCAGGTCCGGGACTAGCGGGAGGCTTACCGGGGAGCTGTTTTTT
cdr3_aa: CASSRSGTSGRLTGELFF

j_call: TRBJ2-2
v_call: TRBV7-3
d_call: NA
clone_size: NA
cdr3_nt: TGTGCCAGCAGCTTAAACCCGGACACCGGGGAGCTGTTTTTT
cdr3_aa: CASSLNPDTGELFF

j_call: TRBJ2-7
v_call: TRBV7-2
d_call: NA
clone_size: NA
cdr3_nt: TGTGCCAGCAGCTTAGACGGTTTCTACGAGCAGTACTTC
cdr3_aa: CASSLDGFYEQYF

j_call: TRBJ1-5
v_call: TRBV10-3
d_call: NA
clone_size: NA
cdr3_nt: TGTGCCATCAGCACAGGGTTAAATCAGCCCCAGCATTTT
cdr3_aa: CAISTGLNQPQHF

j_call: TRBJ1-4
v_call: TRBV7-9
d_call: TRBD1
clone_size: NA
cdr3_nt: TGTGCCAGCAGCTCCCGGGAGGGACAGCAAAATGAAAAACTGTTTTTT
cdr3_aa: CASSSREGQQNEKLFF

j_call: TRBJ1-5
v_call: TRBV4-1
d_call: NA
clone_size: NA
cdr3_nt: TGCGCCAGCAGCCAAGAGGCAGGGTATAGCAATCAGCCCCAGCATTTT
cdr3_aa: CASSQEAGYSNQPQHF

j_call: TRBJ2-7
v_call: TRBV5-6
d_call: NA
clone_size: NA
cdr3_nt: TGTGCCAGCAGCGCCGGGATCTCCTACGAGCAGTACTTC
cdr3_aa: CASSAGISYEQYF

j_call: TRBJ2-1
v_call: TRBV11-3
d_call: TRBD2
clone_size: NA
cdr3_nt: TGTGCCAGCAGCCCAACCCGCGGGACTAGCGGTAATGAGCAGTTCTTC
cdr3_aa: CASSPTRGTSGNEQFF

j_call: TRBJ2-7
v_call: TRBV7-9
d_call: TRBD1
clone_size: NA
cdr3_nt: TGTGCCAGCAGCCCACACACCGGGACAGGGACCTACGAGCAGTACTTC
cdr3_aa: CASSPHTGTGTYEQYF

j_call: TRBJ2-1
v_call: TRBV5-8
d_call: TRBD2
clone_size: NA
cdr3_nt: TGTGCCAGCAGATTACGCGGGGGTGAGCAGTTCTTC
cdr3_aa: CASRLRGGEQFF

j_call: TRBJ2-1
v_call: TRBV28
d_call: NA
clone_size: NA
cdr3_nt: TGTGCCAGCACAGGGTCGCGGGCCTCCTACAATGAGCAGTTCTTC
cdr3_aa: CASTGSRASYNEQFF

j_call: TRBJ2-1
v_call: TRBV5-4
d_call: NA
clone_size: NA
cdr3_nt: TGTGCCAGCAGCGGGCCACACAATGAGCAGTTCTTC
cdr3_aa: CASSGPHNEQFF

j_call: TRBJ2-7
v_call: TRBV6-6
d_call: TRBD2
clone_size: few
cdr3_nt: TGTGCCAGCAGTTACGGGGCGGGAGGGGCCTACGAGCAGTACTTC
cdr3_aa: CASSYGAGGAYEQYF

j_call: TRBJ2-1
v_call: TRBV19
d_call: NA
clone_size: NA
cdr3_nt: TGTGCCAGTAGTATCGTGGCGGCAGCCTTCAATGAGCAGTTCTTC
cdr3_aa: CASSIVAAAFNEQFF

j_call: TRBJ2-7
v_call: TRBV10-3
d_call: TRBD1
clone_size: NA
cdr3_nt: TGTGCCATCAGTGGTCGGGACAGGGGCTACGAGCAGTACTTC
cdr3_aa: CAISGRDRGYEQYF

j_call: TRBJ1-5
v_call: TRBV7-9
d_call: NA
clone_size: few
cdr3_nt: TGTGCCAGCAGCTTAGGGGGAATCAATCAGCCCCAGCATTTT
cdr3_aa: CASSLGGINQPQHF

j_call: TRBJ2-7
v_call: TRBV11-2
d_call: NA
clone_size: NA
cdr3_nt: TGTGCCAGCAGCTTAGCCCGGGGGATACGCTACGAGCAGTACTTC
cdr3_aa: CASSLARGIRYEQYF

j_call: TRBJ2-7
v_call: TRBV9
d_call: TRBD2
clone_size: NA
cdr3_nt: TGTGCCAGCAGCGTAGCACTAGCGGCGGAGGCCTACGAGCAGTACTTC
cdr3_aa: CASSVALAAEAYEQYF